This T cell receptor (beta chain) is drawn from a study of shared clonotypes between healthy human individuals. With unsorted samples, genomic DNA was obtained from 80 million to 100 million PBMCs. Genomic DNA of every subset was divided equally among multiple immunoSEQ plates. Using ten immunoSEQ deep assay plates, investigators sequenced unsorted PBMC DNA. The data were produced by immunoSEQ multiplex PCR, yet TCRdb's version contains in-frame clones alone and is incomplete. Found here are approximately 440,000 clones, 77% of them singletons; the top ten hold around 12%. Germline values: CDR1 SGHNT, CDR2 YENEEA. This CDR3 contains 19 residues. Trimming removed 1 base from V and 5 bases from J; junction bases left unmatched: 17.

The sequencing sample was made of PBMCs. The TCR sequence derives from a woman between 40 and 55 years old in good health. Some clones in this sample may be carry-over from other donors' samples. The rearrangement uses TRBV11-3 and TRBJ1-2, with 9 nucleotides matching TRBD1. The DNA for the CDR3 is TGTGCCAGCAGCTTAGCAGTCAGTTTAACAGGGGGCGACTTGTATGGCTACACCTTC. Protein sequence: CASSLAVSLTGGDLYGYTF.